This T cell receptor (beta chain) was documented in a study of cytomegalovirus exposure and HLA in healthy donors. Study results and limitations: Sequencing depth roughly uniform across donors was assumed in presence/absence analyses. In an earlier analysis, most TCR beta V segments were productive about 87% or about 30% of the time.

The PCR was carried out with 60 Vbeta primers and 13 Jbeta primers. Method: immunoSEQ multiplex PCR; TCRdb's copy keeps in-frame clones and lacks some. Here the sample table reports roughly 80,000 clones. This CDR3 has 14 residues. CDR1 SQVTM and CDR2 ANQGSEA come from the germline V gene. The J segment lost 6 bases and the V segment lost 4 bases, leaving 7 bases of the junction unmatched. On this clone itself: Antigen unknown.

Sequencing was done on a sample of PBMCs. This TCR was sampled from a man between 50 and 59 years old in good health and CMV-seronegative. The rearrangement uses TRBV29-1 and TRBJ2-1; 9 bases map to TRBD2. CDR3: CSVVGGGALNEQFF. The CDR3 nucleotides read TGCAGCGTTGTGGGCGGGGGGGCGCTCAATGAGCAGTTCTTC.